This passage covers 9 T cell receptor beta chains from one sample sequenced in a study of response to subunit inactivated influenza vaccine. Each CDR3 protein gets one entry after TCRdb re-called the RT-PCR reads with MiXCR. The sample consists of about 540,000 distinct CDR3 sequences, under 25% of them appearing once. This sample also appeared in a second study, on T cells expressing NK-cell markers. That work adds: Researchers built TCR beta cDNA using 5'RACE template switching with UMIs.

The sample consisted of CD4+ T cells sorted from PBMCs, taken about 12 days after vaccination. These receptors came from a man aged 50 to 60 who received an inactivated influenza vaccine.

The rearrangement joins TRBV30 to TRBJ2-1, with TRBD2 as a possible D gene (7 bases). This CDR3 spans 12 amino acids. Between the trimmed V and J ends, which lost 2 bases and 8 bases, there was a span of 10 bases. Germline V lookup: CDR1 GTSNPN, CDR2 SVGIG (reference sequence). The CDR3 sequence is CAWSSGGYEQFF. Here the CDR3 DNA reads TGTGCCTGGAGTTCGGGGGGCTATGAGCAGTTCTTC.

The sample holds a few counts of this clonotype. V usage is TRBV7-2 and J usage is TRBJ2-3; TRBD2 agrees at 8 bases. Trimming removed 0 bases from V and 1 base from J; junction bases left unmatched: 3. The germline CDR1 and CDR2 sequences are SGHTA and FQGNSA. This CDR3 has 16 residues. CDR3 nucleotide sequence: TGTGCCAGCAGCTTAGCGGCGGGGGGCGGCACAGATACGCAGTATTTT. Translated, it gives CASSLAAGGGTDTQYF.

The gene calls are TRBV4-3 and TRBJ1-2; D unclear. The length of the CDR3 is 15 residues. Germline CDR1 is LGHNA and CDR2 is YSLEER. Trimming stripped 0 bases from V and 5 bases from J, with 13 bases between. In DNA form, the CDR3 reads TGCGCCAGCAGCCAAGACTTGGGGTCGGGGTATGGCTACACCTTC. Protein: CASSQDLGSGYGYTF.

This clonotype has at least ten counts. This chain joins TRBV20-1 and TRBJ2-7, with 9 bases identical to TRBD2. The CDR3 extends over 14 amino acids. Per the germline V gene, CDR1 is DFQATT and CDR2 is SNEGSKA (reference sequence). CDR3 sequence: CSVVAGDGGYEQYF. CDR3 in DNA: TGCAGCGTAGTAGCGGGAGACGGTGGGTACGAGCAGTACTTC.

The J gene is TRBJ2-1, the V gene TRBV20-1; D gene uncertain. V dropped 2 bases and J dropped 0 bases, with 8 bases sitting between them. Per the germline V gene, CDR1 is DFQATT and CDR2 is SNEGSKA (reference sequence). The CDR3 spans 14 residues. The CDR3 nucleotides are TGCAGTGCTAGACCGGGTTTCTCCTACAATGAGCAGTTCTTC. This encodes CSARPGFSYNEQFF.

This clonotype was detected a few times. V and J are TRBV27 and TRBJ2-6; D call uncertain. The CDR3 runs to 15 residues. V was cut by 6 bases and J by 0 bases, with 9 bases left in between. Germline loops: CDR1 MNHEY, CDR2 SMNVEV (reference sequence). The CDR3 spells CASRPLFSGANVLTF. Written as DNA, the CDR3 is TGTGCCAGCAGGCCGCTTTTCTCTGGGGCCAACGTCCTGACTTTC.

This clonotype was found a few times. The V and J genes are TRBV14 and TRBJ1-2; no clear D gene. Trimming removed 6 bases from V and 4 bases from J, with 12 bases in between. The germline gives CDR1 SGHDN, CDR2 FVKESK. The CDR3 consists of 13 residues. This CDR3 is CASSRENSYGYTF. CDR3 sequence (DNA): TGTGCCAGCAGTCGAGAGAACAGCTATGGCTACACCTTC.

The chain links TRBV18 to TRBJ2-5; 7 bases are a match to TRBD1. The CDR3 is 15 amino acids. Germline CDR1 reads KGHSH; CDR2 reads LQKENI. J was trimmed by 4 bases and V by 4 bases; bases with no gene match: 9. CDR3 in amino acids: CASSRVEGGSETQYF. DNA of the CDR3: TGTGCCAGCTCACGAGTAGAAGGGGGCTCAGAGACCCAGTACTTC.

V gene TRBV5-4 combines with J gene TRBJ2-7, with D perhaps matching TRBD2 (7 bases). The V end was cut by 3 bases, the J end by 3 bases, with 19 bases between. The germline gives CDR1 SGHNT, CDR2 YYREEE (reference sequence). The CDR3 contains 16 residues. This chain's CDR3 is CASSYSMREGDYEQYF. The CDR3 DNA sequence: TGTGCCAGCAGCTACTCCATGAGGGAGGGGGACTACGAGCAGTACTTC.